Detailed here is one TCR beta chain. Its antigen is not identified. These data belong to a study of T-cell reconstitution after alpha-beta-depleted transplantation in children. A TCRbeta library incorporating unique molecular identifiers was prepared. TCRdb ran MiXCR on the PCR reads and lists one entry per CDR3 protein. The table shows 200,000 to 300,000 distinct CDR3 sequences, with roughly 24% occurring only once. Study conclusions and caveats: Fresh T-cell production supplied most of the T-cell counts and diversity seen one year after transplant. It was surviving recipient T cells and thymic progenitors that gave some patients high TCRbeta diversity at day 60. Reportedly, roughly two months post-transplant, alpha-beta T cells arose from several hundred expanded graft clones.

Losses at the gene ends were 6 bases for V and 5 bases for J; bases not matched to a gene: 7. This CDR3 contains 14 residues. Germline lookup yields CDR1 MNHNS and CDR2 SASEGT. The TCR was taken from a girl between 2 and 10 years old with Fanconi anemia, due to receive a stem cell transplant. J is TRBJ1-5 and V is TRBV6-1; TRBD1 matches at 7 bases. Sequenced material: PBMCs, taken before TCRalphabeta/CD19-depleted stem cell transplant. The CDR3 coding sequence is TGTGCCAGCAGCCCAGACAGGGACTATCAGCCCCAGCATTTT. Encoded protein: CASSPDRDYQPQHF.